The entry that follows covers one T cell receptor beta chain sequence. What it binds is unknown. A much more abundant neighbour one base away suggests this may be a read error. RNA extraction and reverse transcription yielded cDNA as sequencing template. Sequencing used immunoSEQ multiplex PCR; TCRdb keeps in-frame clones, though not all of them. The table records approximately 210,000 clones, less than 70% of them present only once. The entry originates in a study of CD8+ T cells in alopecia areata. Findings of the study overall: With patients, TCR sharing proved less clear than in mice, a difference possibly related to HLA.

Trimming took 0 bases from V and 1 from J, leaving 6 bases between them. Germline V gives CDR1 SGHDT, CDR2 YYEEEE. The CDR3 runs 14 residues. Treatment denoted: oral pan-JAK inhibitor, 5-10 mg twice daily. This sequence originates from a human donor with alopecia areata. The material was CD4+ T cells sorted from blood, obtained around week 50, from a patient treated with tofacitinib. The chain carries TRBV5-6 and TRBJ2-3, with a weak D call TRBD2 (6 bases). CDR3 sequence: CASSLGGGTDTQYF. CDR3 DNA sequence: TGTGCCAGCAGCTTGGGCGGGGGCACAGATACGCAGTATTTT.